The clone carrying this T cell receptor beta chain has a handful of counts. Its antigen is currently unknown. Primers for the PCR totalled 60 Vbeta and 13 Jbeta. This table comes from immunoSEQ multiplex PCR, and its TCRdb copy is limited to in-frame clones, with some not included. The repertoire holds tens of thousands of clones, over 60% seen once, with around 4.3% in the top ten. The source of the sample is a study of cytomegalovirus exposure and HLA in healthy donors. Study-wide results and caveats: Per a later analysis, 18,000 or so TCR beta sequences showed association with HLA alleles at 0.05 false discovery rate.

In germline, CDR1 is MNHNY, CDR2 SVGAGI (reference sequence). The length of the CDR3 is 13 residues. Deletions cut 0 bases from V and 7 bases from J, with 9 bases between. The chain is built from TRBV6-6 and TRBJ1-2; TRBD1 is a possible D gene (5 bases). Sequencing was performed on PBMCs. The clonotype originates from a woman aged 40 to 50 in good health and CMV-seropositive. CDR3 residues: CASSYSSGGGYTF. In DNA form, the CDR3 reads TGTGCCAGCAGTTACTCGTCCGGGGGTGGCTACACCTTC.